These T cell receptor beta chains were read from a single sample in a study of T cell repertoires in cytomegalovirus infection. TCRdb analysed the reads with MiXCR anew, one entry per CDR3 protein. The table has some 920,000 distinct CDR3 sequences, approximately 31% seen once; the top ten hold roughly an eighth. Their recognized antigens are unknown. The sample here was cultured CD8+ T cells from PBMCs, taken from culture after CMV antigen stimulation. All receptors derive from a human donor in good health (CMV status not recorded). Some clones in this sample may be carry-over from other donors' samples. Each CDR3 is given with its conserved first and last residue. Fields, in order: V gene, D gene, clone size, J gene, CDR3 DNA, CDR3 protein. The D gene is left open where the match is weak. The size of a clone is reported for some rows only, either as once, few or many, or as a class for expanded clones.

v_gene: TRBV2
d_gene: .
abundance: few
j_gene: TRBJ1-2
CDR3nt: TGTGCCAGCAGGGACGGCTTGGGGTACACCTTC
CDR3aa: CASRDGLGYTF

v_gene: TRBV7-9
d_gene: .
abundance: many
j_gene: TRBJ2-1
CDR3nt: TGTGCCAGCAGGTATCCAGGGGAGAATGAGCAGTTCTTC
CDR3aa: CASRYPGENEQFF

v_gene: TRBV27
d_gene: TRBD1
abundance: few
j_gene: TRBJ1-5
CDR3nt: TGTGCCAGCAGTTGGGGGACAGCCGGTCAGCCCCAGCATTTT
CDR3aa: CASSWGTAGQPQHF

v_gene: TRBV12-3/TRBV12-4
d_gene: TRBD1
abundance: .
j_gene: TRBJ1-5
CDR3nt: TGTGCCAGCAGTTTACCGGGACAGGGGGCAAATCAGCCCCAGCATTTT
CDR3aa: CASSLPGQGANQPQHF

v_gene: TRBV20-1
d_gene: TRBD1
abundance: .
j_gene: TRBJ1-1
CDR3nt: TGCAGTGCTCCTGACAGGGGGCAAGACACTGAAGCTTTCTTT
CDR3aa: CSAPDRGQDTEAFF

v_gene: TRBV7-8
d_gene: .
abundance: .
j_gene: TRBJ2-7
CDR3nt: TGTGCCAGCAGCTTCTGGGGAGCGCCAACCTACGAGCAGTACTTC
CDR3aa: CASSFWGAPTYEQYF

v_gene: TRBV5-1
d_gene: .
abundance: .
j_gene: TRBJ2-2
CDR3nt: TGCGCCAGCAGCTCGGGCGGGACAGCCACCGGGGAGCTGTTTTTT
CDR3aa: CASSSGGTATGELFF

v_gene: TRBV7-9
d_gene: .
abundance: .
j_gene: TRBJ1-1
CDR3nt: TGTGCCAGCACCCCGGGGAATGAAGCTTTCTTT
CDR3aa: CASTPGNEAFF

v_gene: TRBV27
d_gene: .
abundance: .
j_gene: TRBJ2-1
CDR3nt: TGTGCCAGCAGCAAACAAGGGCGTGAGCAGTTCTTC
CDR3aa: CASSKQGREQFF

v_gene: TRBV7-3
d_gene: .
abundance: .
j_gene: TRBJ1-2
CDR3nt: TGTGCCAGCACCACCCCAGGCCCGAAGTATGGCTACACCTTC
CDR3aa: CASTTPGPKYGYTF

v_gene: TRBV6-5
d_gene: .
abundance: .
j_gene: TRBJ2-7
CDR3nt: TGTGCCAGCAGTGCAAACTCAGCCTACGAGCAGTACTTC
CDR3aa: CASSANSAYEQYF

v_gene: TRBV27
d_gene: .
abundance: .
j_gene: TRBJ1-1
CDR3nt: TGTGCCAGCAGACCTCGGGAAGGGAACACTGAAGCTTTCTTT
CDR3aa: CASRPREGNTEAFF

v_gene: TRBV24-1
d_gene: .
abundance: .
j_gene: TRBJ2-3
CDR3nt: TGTGCCACCAGCCGGGGTACAGATACGCAGTATTTT
CDR3aa: CATSRGTDTQYF

v_gene: TRBV29-1
d_gene: .
abundance: .
j_gene: TRBJ2-2
CDR3nt: TGCAGCGTTGGGGAACAGGCGGGGACCGGGGAGCTGTTTTTT
CDR3aa: CSVGEQAGTGELFF

v_gene: TRBV7-9
d_gene: .
abundance: many
j_gene: TRBJ2-1
CDR3nt: TGTGCCAGCAGCTCCTCATTTTTTGGAGGGCTCTACAATGAGCAGTTCTTC
CDR3aa: CASSSSFFGGLYNEQFF

v_gene: TRBV19
d_gene: .
abundance: few
j_gene: TRBJ1-1
CDR3nt: TGTGCCAGTACCAGTTTACGAATGAACACTGAAGCTTTCTTT
CDR3aa: CASTSLRMNTEAFF

v_gene: TRBV12-3/TRBV12-4
d_gene: TRBD2
abundance: .
j_gene: TRBJ2-3
CDR3nt: TGTGCCAGCAGTTTTTGGACTAGCATCCGCGGGGCAGATACGCAGTATTTT
CDR3aa: CASSFWTSIRGADTQYF

v_gene: TRBV11-3
d_gene: TRBD2
abundance: many
j_gene: TRBJ2-5
CDR3nt: TGTGCCAGCAGCTTGAGGCGGGGGTCCCAAGAGACCCAGTACTTC
CDR3aa: CASSLRRGSQETQYF

v_gene: TRBV29-1
d_gene: TRBD2
abundance: .
j_gene: TRBJ2-1
CDR3nt: TGCAGCGCTGCGGGGGGGGTCTACAATGAGCAGTTCTTC
CDR3aa: CSAAGGVYNEQFF

v_gene: TRBV4-3
d_gene: .
abundance: .
j_gene: TRBJ1-1
CDR3nt: TGCGCCGGCAGCCAAGAATGGGTGTATAACACTGAAGCTTTCTTT
CDR3aa: CAGSQEWVYNTEAFF

v_gene: TRBV7-4
d_gene: TRBD1
abundance: .
j_gene: TRBJ2-3
CDR3nt: TGTGCCAGCAGCCAACGGACAGGGAGAGAGTGTGATACGCAGTATTTT
CDR3aa: CASSQRTGRECDTQYF

v_gene: TRBV2
d_gene: .
abundance: few
j_gene: TRBJ1-1
CDR3nt: TGTGCCAGCAAGGGGGGCTACGCTTTCTTT
CDR3aa: CASKGGYAFF

v_gene: TRBV7-6
d_gene: .
abundance: many
j_gene: TRBJ2-7
CDR3nt: TGTGCCAGCAGCTCCAACCGGGGACACCTATACGAGCAGTACTTC
CDR3aa: CASSSNRGHLYEQYF

v_gene: TRBV7-9
d_gene: .
abundance: few
j_gene: TRBJ2-7
CDR3nt: TGTGCCAGCAGCTCCCTCGCAGCCGTCTCCTACGAGCAGTACTTC
CDR3aa: CASSSLAAVSYEQYF

v_gene: TRBV28
d_gene: .
abundance: .
j_gene: TRBJ1-3
CDR3nt: TGTGCCAGCAGTTTAACGGGCGACCTAGGGTCTGGAAACACCATATATTTT
CDR3aa: CASSLTGDLGSGNTIYF

v_gene: TRBV27
d_gene: .
abundance: .
j_gene: TRBJ2-3
CDR3nt: TGTGCCAGCAGTTCGCTAATCTCCGGTACAGGGATAACAGATACGCAGTATTTT
CDR3aa: CASSSLISGTGITDTQYF

v_gene: TRBV11-2
d_gene: .
abundance: few
j_gene: TRBJ2-5
CDR3nt: TGTGCCAGCAGCCCCACTCGCGTACTCCAAGAGACCCAGTACTTC
CDR3aa: CASSPTRVLQETQYF

v_gene: TRBV6-1
d_gene: .
abundance: .
j_gene: TRBJ2-5
CDR3nt: TGTGCCAGCAGTGAAGCAACAGCCCAAGAGACCCAGTACTTC
CDR3aa: CASSEATAQETQYF

v_gene: TRBV6-6
d_gene: .
abundance: .
j_gene: TRBJ2-7
CDR3nt: TGTGCCAGCAGTCCGAAGCCCGTGGGCTCCGAGCAGTACTTC
CDR3aa: CASSPKPVGSEQYF

v_gene: TRBV10-3
d_gene: .
abundance: .
j_gene: TRBJ1-3
CDR3nt: TGTGCCATCAGTGAAAACGGAAACACCATATATTTT
CDR3aa: CAISENGNTIYF

v_gene: TRBV6-1
d_gene: .
abundance: .
j_gene: TRBJ1-2
CDR3nt: TGTGCCAGCAGGACCCAACTCACAGGGAGCTATGGCTACACCTTC
CDR3aa: CASRTQLTGSYGYTF

v_gene: TRBV7-6
d_gene: .
abundance: .
j_gene: TRBJ2-2
CDR3nt: TGTGCCAGCAGCCCAAGACAGTTCCGTGAGGTCGGGGAGCTGTTTTTT
CDR3aa: CASSPRQFREVGELFF

v_gene: TRBV12-5
d_gene: .
abundance: few
j_gene: TRBJ2-1
CDR3nt: TGTGCTAGTGGTCCCGTCGGGGACAATGAGCAGTTCTTC
CDR3aa: CASGPVGDNEQFF

v_gene: TRBV4-2
d_gene: .
abundance: .
j_gene: TRBJ2-3
CDR3nt: TGTGCCAGCAGCCAACCTCTTAGCACAGATACGCAGTATTTT
CDR3aa: CASSQPLSTDTQYF

v_gene: TRBV6-2/TRBV6-3
d_gene: TRBD1
abundance: .
j_gene: TRBJ2-2
CDR3nt: TGTGCCAGCAGTTACCGGGACAGGGCCACCGGGGAGCTGTTTTTT
CDR3aa: CASSYRDRATGELFF

v_gene: TRBV7-8
d_gene: .
abundance: few
j_gene: TRBJ1-2
CDR3nt: TGTGCCAGCAGCTCCGAGTTAGGGACTAACTATGGCTACACCTTC
CDR3aa: CASSSELGTNYGYTF

v_gene: TRBV7-6
d_gene: TRBD2
abundance: .
j_gene: TRBJ2-3
CDR3nt: TGTGCCAGCAGCAAACTAGCGGGGTACACAGATACGCAGTATTTT
CDR3aa: CASSKLAGYTDTQYF

v_gene: TRBV11-2
d_gene: .
abundance: .
j_gene: TRBJ2-3
CDR3nt: TGTGCCAGCAGCTCTCGACTAGGGGCTAGCACAGATACGCAGTATTTT
CDR3aa: CASSSRLGASTDTQYF

v_gene: TRBV12-5
d_gene: .
abundance: few
j_gene: TRBJ2-7
CDR3nt: TGTGCTAGTGGTTACGGCGGCGAGCAGTACTTC
CDR3aa: CASGYGGEQYF

v_gene: TRBV27
d_gene: .
abundance: .
j_gene: TRBJ1-2
CDR3nt: TGTGCCAGCGCTTTCTCCGCGGGCGGCCCCTATGGCTACACCTTC
CDR3aa: CASAFSAGGPYGYTF

v_gene: TRBV7-2
d_gene: .
abundance: many
j_gene: TRBJ2-5
CDR3nt: TGTGCCAGCAGCTCAGACTTCGGAGAAGAGACCCAGTACTTC
CDR3aa: CASSSDFGEETQYF